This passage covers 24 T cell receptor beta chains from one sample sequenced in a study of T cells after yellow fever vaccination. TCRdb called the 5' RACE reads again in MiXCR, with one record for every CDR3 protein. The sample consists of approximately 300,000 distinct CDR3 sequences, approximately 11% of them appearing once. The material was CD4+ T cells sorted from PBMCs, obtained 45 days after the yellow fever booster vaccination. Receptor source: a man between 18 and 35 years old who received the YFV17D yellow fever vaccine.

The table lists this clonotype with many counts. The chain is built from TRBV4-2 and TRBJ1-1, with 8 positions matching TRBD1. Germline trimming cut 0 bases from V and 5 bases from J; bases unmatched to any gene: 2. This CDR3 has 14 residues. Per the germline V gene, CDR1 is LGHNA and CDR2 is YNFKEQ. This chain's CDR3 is CASSQDGQGTEAFF. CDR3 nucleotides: TGTGCCAGCAGCCAAGACGGACAGGGAACTGAAGCTTTCTTT.

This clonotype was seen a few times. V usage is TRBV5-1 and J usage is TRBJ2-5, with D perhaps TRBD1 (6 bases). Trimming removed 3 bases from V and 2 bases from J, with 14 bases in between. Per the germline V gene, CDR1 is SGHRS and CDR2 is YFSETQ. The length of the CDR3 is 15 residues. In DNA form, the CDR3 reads TGCGCCAGCAGCTCACGCGTGGGGGCTCAAGAGACCCAGTACTTC. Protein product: CASSSRVGAQETQYF.

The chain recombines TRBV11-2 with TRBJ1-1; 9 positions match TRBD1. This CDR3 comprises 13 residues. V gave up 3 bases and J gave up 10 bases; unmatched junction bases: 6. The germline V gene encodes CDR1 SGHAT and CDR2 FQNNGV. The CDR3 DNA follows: TGTGCCAGCAGCTTTTACAGGGGGCGCGGAGCTTTCTTT. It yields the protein CASSFYRGRGAFF.

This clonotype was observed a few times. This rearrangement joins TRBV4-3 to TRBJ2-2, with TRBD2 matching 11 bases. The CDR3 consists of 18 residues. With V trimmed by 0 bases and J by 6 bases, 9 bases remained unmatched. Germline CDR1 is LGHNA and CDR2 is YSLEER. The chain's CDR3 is CASSQDLASSGGAGELFF. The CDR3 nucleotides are TGCGCCAGCAGCCAAGATTTGGCGAGTAGCGGGGGGGCCGGGGAGCTGTTTTTT.

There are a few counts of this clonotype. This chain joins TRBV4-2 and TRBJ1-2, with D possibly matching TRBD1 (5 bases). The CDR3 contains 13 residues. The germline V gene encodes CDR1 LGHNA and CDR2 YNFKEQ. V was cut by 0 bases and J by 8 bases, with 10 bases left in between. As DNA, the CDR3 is TGTGCCAGCAGCCAAGAGCGAGGGGCCGGCTACACCTTC. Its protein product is CASSQERGAGYTF.

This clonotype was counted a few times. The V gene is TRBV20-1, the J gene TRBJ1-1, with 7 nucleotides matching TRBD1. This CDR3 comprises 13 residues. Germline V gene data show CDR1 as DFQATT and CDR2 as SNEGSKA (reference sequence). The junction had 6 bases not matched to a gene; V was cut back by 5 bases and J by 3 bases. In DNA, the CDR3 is TGCAGTGCTGGACACAGGGGTCACACTGAAGCTTTCTTT. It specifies CSAGHRGHTEAFF.

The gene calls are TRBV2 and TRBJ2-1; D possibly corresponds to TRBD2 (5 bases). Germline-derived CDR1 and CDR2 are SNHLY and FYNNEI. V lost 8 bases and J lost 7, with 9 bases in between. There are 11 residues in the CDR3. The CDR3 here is CASRGFNEQFF. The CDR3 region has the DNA TGTGCCAGCCGGGGATTTAATGAGCAGTTCTTC.

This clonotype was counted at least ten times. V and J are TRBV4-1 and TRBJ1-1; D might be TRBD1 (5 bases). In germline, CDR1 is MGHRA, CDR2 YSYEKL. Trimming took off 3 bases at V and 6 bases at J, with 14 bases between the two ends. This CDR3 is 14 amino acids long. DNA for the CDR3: TGCGCCAGCAGCCACTTTATACTGGGGCCTGAAGCTTTCTTT. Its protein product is CASSHFILGPEAFF.

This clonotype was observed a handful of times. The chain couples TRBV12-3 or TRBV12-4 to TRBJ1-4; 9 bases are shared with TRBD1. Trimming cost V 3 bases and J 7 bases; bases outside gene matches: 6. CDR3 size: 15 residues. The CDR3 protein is CASSFGQGIGEKLFF. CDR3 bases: TGTGCCAGCAGTTTCGGACAGGGGATCGGTGAAAAACTGTTTTTT.

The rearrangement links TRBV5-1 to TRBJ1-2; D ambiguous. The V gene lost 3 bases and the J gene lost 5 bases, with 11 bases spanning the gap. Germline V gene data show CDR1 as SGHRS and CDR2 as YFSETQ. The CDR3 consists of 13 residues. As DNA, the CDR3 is TGCGCCAGCAGCTCCACACCTTGGTATGGCTACACCTTC. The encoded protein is CASSSTPWYGYTF.

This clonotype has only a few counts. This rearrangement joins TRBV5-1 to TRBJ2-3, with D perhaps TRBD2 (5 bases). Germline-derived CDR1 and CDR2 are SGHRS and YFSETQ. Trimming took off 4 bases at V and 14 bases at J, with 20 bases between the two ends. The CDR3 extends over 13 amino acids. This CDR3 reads CASSTPLEVTRYF. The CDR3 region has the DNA TGCGCCAGCAGCACCCCACTAGAAGTCACGAGGTATTTT.

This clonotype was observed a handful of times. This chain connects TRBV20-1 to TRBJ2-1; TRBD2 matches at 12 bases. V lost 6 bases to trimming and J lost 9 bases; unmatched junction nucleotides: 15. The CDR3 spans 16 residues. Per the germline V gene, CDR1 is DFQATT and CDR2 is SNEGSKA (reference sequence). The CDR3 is CSAARLAGARDAEQFF. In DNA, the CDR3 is TGCAGTGCGGCCCGACTAGCGGGGGCGAGAGACGCTGAGCAGTTCTTC.

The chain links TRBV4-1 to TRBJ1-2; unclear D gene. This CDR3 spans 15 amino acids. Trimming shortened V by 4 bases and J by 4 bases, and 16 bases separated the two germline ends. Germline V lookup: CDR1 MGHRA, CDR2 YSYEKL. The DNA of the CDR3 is TGCGCCAGCAGCCCCAAAGAAGAGGGCCTCTATGGCTACACCTTC. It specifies CASSPKEEGLYGYTF.

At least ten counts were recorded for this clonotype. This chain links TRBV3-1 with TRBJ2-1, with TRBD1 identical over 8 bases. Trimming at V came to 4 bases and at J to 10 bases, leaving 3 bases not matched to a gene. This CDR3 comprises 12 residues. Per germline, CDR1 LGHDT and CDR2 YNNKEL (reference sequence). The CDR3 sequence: CASSPDRVEQFF. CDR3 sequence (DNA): TGTGCCAGCAGCCCGGACAGGGTCGAGCAGTTCTTC.

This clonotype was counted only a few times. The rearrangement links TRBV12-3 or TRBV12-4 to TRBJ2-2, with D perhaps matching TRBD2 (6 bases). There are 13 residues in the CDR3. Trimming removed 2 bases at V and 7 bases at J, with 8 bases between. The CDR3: CASSLRGGGELFF. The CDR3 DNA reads TGTGCCAGCAGTTTACGGGGAGGCGGGGAGCTGTTTTTT.

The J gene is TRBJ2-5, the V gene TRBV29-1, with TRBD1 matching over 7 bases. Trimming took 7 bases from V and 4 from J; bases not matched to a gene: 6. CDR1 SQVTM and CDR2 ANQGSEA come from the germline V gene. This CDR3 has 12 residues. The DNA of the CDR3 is TGCAGCGAAACAGGGGACGGAGAGACCCAGTACTTC. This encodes CSETGDGETQYF.

The CDR3 loop is CASSQSGVHYEQYV. DNA for the CDR3: TGTGCCAGCAGTCAGTCCGGGGTACACTACGAGCAGTACGTC. The rearrangement uses TRBV6-1 and TRBJ2-7, with D perhaps matching TRBD2 (5 bases). Germline CDR1 and CDR2: MNHNS and SASEGT. The V and J ends lost 5 bases and 3 bases respectively, with 14 bases between them. CDR3 length equals 14 residues.

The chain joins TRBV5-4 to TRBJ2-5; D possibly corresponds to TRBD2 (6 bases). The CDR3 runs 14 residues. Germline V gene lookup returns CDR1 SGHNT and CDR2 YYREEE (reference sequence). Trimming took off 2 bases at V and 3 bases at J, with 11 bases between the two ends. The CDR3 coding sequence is TGTGCCAGCAGCTTTCGGGCGGGGAAAGAGACCCAGTACTTC. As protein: CASSFRAGKETQYF. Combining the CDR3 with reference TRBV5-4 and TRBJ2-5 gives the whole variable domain ETGVTQSPTHLIKTRGQQVTLRCSSQSGHNTVSWYQQALGQGPQFIFQYYREEENGRGNFPPRFSGLQFPNYSSELNVNALELDDSALYLCASSFRAGKETQYFGPGTRLLVL.

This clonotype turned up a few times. CDR3: CSASVGGYTGELFF. DNA of the CDR3: TGCAGTGCTAGCGTGGGGGGTTACACCGGGGAGCTGTTTTTT. This chain joins TRBV20-1 and TRBJ2-2; a possible D gene is TRBD2 (6 bases). The CDR3 consists of 14 residues. V gave up 3 bases and J gave up 3 bases, with 11 bases separating them. CDR1 DFQATT and CDR2 SNEGSKA come from the germline V gene (reference sequence).

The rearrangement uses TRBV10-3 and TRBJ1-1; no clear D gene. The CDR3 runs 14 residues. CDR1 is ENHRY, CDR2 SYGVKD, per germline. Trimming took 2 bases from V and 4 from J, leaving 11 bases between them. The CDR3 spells CAISEGQLGTEAFF. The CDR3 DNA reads TGTGCCATCAGTGAGGGTCAGTTGGGCACTGAAGCTTTCTTT.

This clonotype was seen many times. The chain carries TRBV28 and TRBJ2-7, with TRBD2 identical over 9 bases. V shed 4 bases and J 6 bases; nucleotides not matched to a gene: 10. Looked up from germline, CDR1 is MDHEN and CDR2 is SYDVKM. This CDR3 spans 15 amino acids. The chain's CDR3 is CASSSPAGGPGEQYV. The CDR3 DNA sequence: TGTGCCAGCAGTTCCCCTGCGGGGGGGCCGGGCGAGCAGTACGTC.

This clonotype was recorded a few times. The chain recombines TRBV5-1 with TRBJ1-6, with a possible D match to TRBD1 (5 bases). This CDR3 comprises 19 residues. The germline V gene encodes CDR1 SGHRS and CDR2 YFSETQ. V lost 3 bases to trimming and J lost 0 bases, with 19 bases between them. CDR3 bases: TGCGCCAGCAGCTCCGCCGGGGCCTTAACCAGCTCCTATAATTCACCCCTCCACTTT. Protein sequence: CASSSAGALTSSYNSPLHF. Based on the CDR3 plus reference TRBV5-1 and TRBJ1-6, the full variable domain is KAGVTQTPRYLIKTRGQQVTLSCSPISGHRSVSWYQQTPGQGLQFLFEYFSETQRNKGNFPGRFSGRQFSNSRSEMNVSTLELGDSALYLCASSSAGALTSSYNSPLHFGNGTRLTVT.

CDR3 residues: CSAGQGGETQYF. The DNA for the CDR3 is TGCAGCGCCGGCCAGGGCGGGGAGACCCAGTACTTC. The chain couples TRBV29-1 to TRBJ2-5, with D perhaps assigned TRBD1 or TRBD2 (5 bases each). Per germline, CDR1 SQVTM and CDR2 ANQGSEA. The V gene lost 7 bases and the J gene lost 5 bases, with 14 bases spanning the gap. The CDR3 is made up of 12 amino acids.

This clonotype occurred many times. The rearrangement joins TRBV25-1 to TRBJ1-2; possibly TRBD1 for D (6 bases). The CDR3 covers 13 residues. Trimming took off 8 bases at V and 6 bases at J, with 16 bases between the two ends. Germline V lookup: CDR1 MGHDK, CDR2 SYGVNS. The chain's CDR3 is CASEGGTGNGYTF. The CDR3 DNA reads TGTGCCAGCGAGGGGGGGACGGGGAATGGCTACACCTTC.